The present entry profiles one T cell receptor (beta chain) with its context. This clonotype has ten or more counts. It has no known antigen specificity. Per-nucleotide qualities are absent, and no much larger clonotype sits a single base away. This sample stems from a study of T-cell reconstitution after alpha-beta-depleted transplantation in children listed by TCRdb under 2016. Notes on the research overall: Using TCR repertoire profiling, the study quantitatively followed how T-cell immune reconstitution unfolded in children after TCRalphabeta/CD19-depleted allogeneic hematopoietic cell transplantation. What the authors observed across the whole study: Over subsequent months, a decline in hyperexpanded clone frequencies was noted, and after one year, T-cell counts and TCRbeta diversity were mostly ascribed to newly produced T cells. The high TCRbeta diversity at day 60 in some patients was ascribed to recipient T cells and intrathymic progenitors that had survived conditioning. Apparently early alphabetaT-cell count recovery about two months after transplant reportedly relied on only several hundred rapidly expanded clones derived from non-depleted graft cells.

What the treatment or condition label conveys for this sample: allogeneic hematopoietic cell transplantation with graft depleted of TCRalphabeta T cells and CD19 B cells. The transplant recipients were children given TCRalphabeta/CD19-depleted allogeneic hematopoietic cell grafts. Libraries were constructed by PCR. Sequencing took place on an Illumina HiSeq 2500. To normalize quantification of the TCRbeta repertoire, the TCR libraries were built with molecular barcoding that relied on unique molecular identifiers. TCRdb reprocessed the public reads (quality trimming at Q25 with fastp, clone calling with MiXCR) and kept in-frame beta chains. Entries are consolidated by CDR3 protein sequence, retaining the most common genes and DNA. The table for this sample lists some 200,000 distinct CDR3 sequences; about 6.6% of them were counted only once. In total, the top ten clones hold 5.5% to 6.5% of the sample.

The receptor was derived from a boy between 2 and 10 years old with acute lymphoblastic leukemia, due to receive a stem cell transplant. Sequenced material: PBMCs, taken before TCRalphabeta/CD19-depleted stem cell transplant.

The CDR3 sequence is CASSLEGRVGFQETQYF. The DNA sequence is TGTGCCAGCAGCTTAGAAGGAAGAGTAGGCTTCCAAGAGACCCAGTACTTC. The sequence joins TRBV7-9 to TRBJ2-5; the D gene is not confidently resolved. Trimming removed 1 base from V and 1 base from J, leaving 16 bases between the germline ends. Via the germline V gene (reference sequence), CDR1 is SEHNR and CDR2 FQNEAQ. The CDR3 spans 17 residues, from the cysteine through the phenylalanine. CDR3 DNA is the only sequence kept; it has 51 bases, read in frame from the first base.